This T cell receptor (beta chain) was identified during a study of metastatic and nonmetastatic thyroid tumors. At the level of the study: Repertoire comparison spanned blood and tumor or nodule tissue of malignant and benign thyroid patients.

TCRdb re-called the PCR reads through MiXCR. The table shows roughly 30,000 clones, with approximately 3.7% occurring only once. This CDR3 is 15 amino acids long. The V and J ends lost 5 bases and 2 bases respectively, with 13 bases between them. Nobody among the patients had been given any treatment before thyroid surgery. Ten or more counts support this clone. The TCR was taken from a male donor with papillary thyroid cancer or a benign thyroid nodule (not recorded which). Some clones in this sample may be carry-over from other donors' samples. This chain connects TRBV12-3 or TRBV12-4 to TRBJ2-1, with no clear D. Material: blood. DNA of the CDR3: TGTGCCAGCAGTCCCCGATCCGGCCCCTACAATGAGCAGTTCTTC. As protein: CASSPRSGPYNEQFF.